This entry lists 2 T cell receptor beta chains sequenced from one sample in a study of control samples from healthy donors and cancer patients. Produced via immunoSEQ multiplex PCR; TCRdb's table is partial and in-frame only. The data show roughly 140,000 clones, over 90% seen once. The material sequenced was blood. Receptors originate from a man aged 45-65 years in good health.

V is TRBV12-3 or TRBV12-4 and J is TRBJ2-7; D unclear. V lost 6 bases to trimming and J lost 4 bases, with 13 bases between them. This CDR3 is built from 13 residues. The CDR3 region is CASSPPPEYEQYF. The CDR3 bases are TGTGCCAGCAGCCCCCCTCCCGAATACGAGCAGTACTTC.

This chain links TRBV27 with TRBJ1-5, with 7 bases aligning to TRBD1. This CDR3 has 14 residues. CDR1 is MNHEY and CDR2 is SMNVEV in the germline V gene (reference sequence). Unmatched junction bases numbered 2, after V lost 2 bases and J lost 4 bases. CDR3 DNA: TGTGCCAGCAGTTTAGGGGGACAGAATCAGCCCCAGCATTTT. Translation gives CASSLGGQNQPQHF.